This TCR beta chain appears in the sequencing data of a study of long-term antiretroviral therapy in people with HIV. Overall study results and limits: Pre-ART-expanded clones dominated the repertoire at all time points.

Sequencing used immunoSEQ v3.0 at survey level. Generated by immunoSEQ multiplex PCR, the TCRdb table keeps only in-frame clones and is missing some. The data show tens of thousands of clones, roughly 96% seen once. The CDR3 spans 15 residues. Trimming pared 5 bases from V and 3 bases from J, leaving 15 bases between. Germline V gene sequence: CDR1 MNHNY, CDR2 SVGAGI (reference sequence). Worth noting for this clone: What it recognizes is unknown.

This chain joins TRBV6-6 and TRBJ2-3; D ambiguous. This TCR was sampled from a man aged 25 to 40 with HIV. Source: unsorted PBMCs, taken more than 6 years after starting antiretroviral therapy. CDR3 sequence: CASSAPDTITDTQYF. The CDR3 DNA is TGTGCCAGCAGTGCCCCAGACACAATTACAGATACGCAGTATTTT.